One and the same sample provided the 12 T cell receptor beta chains below, sequenced in a study of vaccination effects on CD4 cells after COVID-19. Their cognate antigens are unknown. ViraFEST used viral peptide pools to expand antigen-specific CD4+ T cells before sequencing. Following culture for approximately 11 days, CD4+ T cells were isolated. Assay: immunoSEQ multiplex PCR; the TCRdb copy retains only in-frame clones and omits some. This sample yields more than 50,000 clones, of which more than 80% are seen a single time; more than 2% belongs to the top ten. The sequencing used CD4+ T cells from PBMCs cultured with HCoV-229E spike peptides, collected before COVID-19 vaccination. The receptor source for this set is a human donor who received a COVID-19 vaccine.

This clone has more than one count but fewer than ten. The V and J genes are TRBV4-1 and TRBJ1-4; D is perhaps TRBD1 (5 bases). CDR3 size: 15 residues. Trimming removed 4 bases from V and 5 bases from J, with 14 bases in between. Germline loops: CDR1 MGHRA, CDR2 YSYEKL. Written as DNA, the CDR3 is TGCGCCAGCAGCCGCCCGGGACCGATGAATGAAAAACTGTTTTTT. Translated: CASSRPGPMNEKLFF.

The chain combines TRBV5-1 with TRBJ1-6; D remains unclear. The germline V gene has CDR1 SGHRS and CDR2 YFSETQ. Trimming took off 5 bases at V and 0 bases at J, with 6 bases between the two ends. CDR3 length equals 14 residues. The CDR3 DNA sequence: TGCGCCAGCAGTAGAGGCTCCTATAATTCACCCCTCCACTTT. It translates to CASSRGSYNSPLHF.

The gene calls are TRBV27 and TRBJ1-4; no clear D. Trimming took 0 bases from V and 7 from J, leaving 15 bases between them. CDR1 is MNHEY, CDR2 SMNVEV, per germline (reference sequence). The CDR3 is 16 amino acids. The DNA of the CDR3 is TGTGCCAGCAGTTTATCGTCGGCAGCGACGGCTGAAAAACTGTTTTTT. This sequence encodes CASSLSSAATAEKLFF.

This clone was recorded a few times. The V and J genes are TRBV5-1 and TRBJ1-1; maybe TRBD1 (6 bases). This CDR3 is built from 14 residues. The V end was cut by 4 bases, the J end by 3 bases, with 13 bases between. The germline V gene has CDR1 SGHRS and CDR2 YFSETQ. For the CDR3, the DNA is TGCGCCAGCAGCGCCCAGGGGCGTGACACTGAAGCTTTCTTT. It translates to CASSAQGRDTEAFF.

The genes are TRBV28 and TRBJ1-5, with 7 bases matching TRBD1. Per the germline V gene, CDR1 is MDHEN and CDR2 is SYDVKM. The CDR3 is 16 residues long. J was trimmed by 4 bases and V by 6 bases; bases with no gene match: 12. CDR3 region: CASSRGGRQGNQPQHF. The DNA for the CDR3 is TGTGCCAGCAGCCGAGGGGGTCGACAGGGAAATCAGCCCCAGCATTTT.

The chain carries TRBV4-1 and TRBJ1-6; D ambiguous. The CDR3 has 17 residues. CDR1 is MGHRA and CDR2 is YSYEKL in the germline V gene. Deletions cut 5 bases from V and 10 bases from J, with 24 bases between. The CDR3 bases are TGCGCCAGCAGCGTGATCTTGAACAGCCTAACGGGGTCACCCCTCCACTTT. Its protein product is CASSVILNSLTGSPLHF.

The chain is built from TRBV5-1 and TRBJ1-3; 7 bases are shared with TRBD1. The junction had 5 bases not matched to a gene; V was cut back by 0 bases and J by 2 bases. CDR1 SGHRS and CDR2 YFSETQ come from the germline V gene. The CDR3 has 16 amino acids. CDR3 sequence: CASSLAQGPPGNTIYF. The DNA for the CDR3 is TGCGCCAGCAGCTTGGCACAGGGGCCACCTGGAAACACCATATATTTT.

This clone occurred a few times. In nucleotides, the CDR3 is TGTGCCAGCAGTGAAGGACATACCAATTCACCCCTCCACTTT. It encodes CASSEGHTNSPLHF. The J gene is TRBJ1-6, the V gene TRBV6-1, with no clear D. CDR1 is MNHNS, CDR2 SASEGT, per germline. Deletions cut 1 base from V and 7 bases from J, with 8 bases between. CDR3 length equals 14 residues.

This sequence joins TRBV7-8 and TRBJ2-5; D gene ambiguous. The V and J ends lost 1 base and 7 bases respectively, with 13 bases between them. The CDR3 length is 14 residues. The germline gives CDR1 SGHVS, CDR2 FQNEAQ. The CDR3 loop reads CASSLDLGKGTQYF. Here the CDR3 DNA reads TGTGCCAGCAGCTTAGATCTGGGGAAAGGGACCCAGTACTTC.

The chain joins TRBV21-1 to TRBJ2-7. TRBV21-1 is tagged as a pseudogene. This CDR3 is built from 16 residues. CDR3 bases: TGTGCCAGCAGCACCTCGGACGGCCGAAGCTCCTACGAGCAGTACGTC. Translation: CASSTSDGRSSYEQYV.

This chain connects TRBV18 to TRBJ2-1; D possibly corresponds to TRBD2 (6 bases). V shed 3 bases and J shed 9 bases, with 12 bases lying between them. This CDR3 has 13 amino acids. Per germline, CDR1 KGHSH and CDR2 LQKENI. The DNA of the CDR3 is TGTGCCAGCTCACCGAGGAGGGAAGGTGAGCAGTTCTTC. Protein: CASSPRREGEQFF.

This chain connects TRBV3-1 (or the pseudogene TRBV3-2) to TRBJ2-3; a possible D gene is TRBD2 (6 bases). Germline CDR1 reads LGHDT; CDR2 reads YNNKEL (reference sequence). The CDR3 covers 15 residues. Trimming stripped 0 bases from V and 3 bases from J, with 10 bases between. CDR3 nucleotides: TGTGCCAGCAGCCAAGACGGCGGGACGACAGATACGCAGTATTTT. This sequence encodes CASSQDGGTTDTQYF.